The source of this T cell receptor beta chain is a study of T cell clones after liver transplantation. Trimming pared 5 bases from V and 1 base from J, leaving 12 bases between. This CDR3 is 15 amino acids long. Germline V gene lookup returns CDR1 SEHNR and CDR2 FQNEAQ (reference sequence). Generated by immunoSEQ multiplex PCR, the TCRdb table keeps only in-frame clones and is missing some. This table holds 51,000 or so clones, about 86% found once. The origin of this receptor is a human patient who received a liver transplant. Among the T cells, some may be from the graft donor. J is TRBJ2-1 and V is TRBV7-9; D remains unclear. This material consisted of CD8+ T cells from blood, taken 12 months after liver transplant. As DNA, the CDR3 is TGTGCCAGCAGCCTCTCCTTGGGTTCCTACAATGAGCAGTTCTTC. Protein sequence: CASSLSLGSYNEQFF.